The source of this T cell receptor (beta chain) is a study of regulatory T cells in long-lasting Graves disease. Library construction for TCR beta used iRepertoire HTBI primers and Arm-PCR of CDR3 regions. TCRdb re-called the multiplex PCR reads with MiXCR, one entry per CDR3 protein. The sample lists some 420,000 distinct CDR3 sequences, under 25% occurring once. This clonotype came up once. The target antigen is unknown. Noted time point: persistent/refractory GD, antithyroid drugs over 5 years with positive TRAb. The TCR library was prepared using RNA isolated from PBMCs. All patients originated from an endocrinology department located in Xi'an, China. Study results and limitations: Persistent Graves' patients showed less TCR diversity than newly diagnosed patients showed. Persistent disease favored TRBV28, TRBJ1-2 and TRBJ2-5. Among persistent patients, a larger number of public clonotypes were shared (about 2,800) than among newly diagnosed patients (under 1,000).

Per germline, CDR1 LGHDT and CDR2 YNNKEL (reference sequence). CDR3 length: 16 residues. The germline V and J ends were trimmed by 1 base and 0 bases, with 10 bases remaining between them. The clonotype comes from a female donor with Graves disease. The input for sequencing was peripheral blood mononuclear cells (PBMCs), taken when the disease was refractory, from a patient treated with antithyroid drugs. This chain connects TRBV3-1 to TRBJ1-3; no firm D call. CDR3 DNA: TGTGCCAGCAGCCAAGGTCCCGGAGGCTCTGGAAACACCATATATTTT. Translating it yields CASSQGPGGSGNTIYF.